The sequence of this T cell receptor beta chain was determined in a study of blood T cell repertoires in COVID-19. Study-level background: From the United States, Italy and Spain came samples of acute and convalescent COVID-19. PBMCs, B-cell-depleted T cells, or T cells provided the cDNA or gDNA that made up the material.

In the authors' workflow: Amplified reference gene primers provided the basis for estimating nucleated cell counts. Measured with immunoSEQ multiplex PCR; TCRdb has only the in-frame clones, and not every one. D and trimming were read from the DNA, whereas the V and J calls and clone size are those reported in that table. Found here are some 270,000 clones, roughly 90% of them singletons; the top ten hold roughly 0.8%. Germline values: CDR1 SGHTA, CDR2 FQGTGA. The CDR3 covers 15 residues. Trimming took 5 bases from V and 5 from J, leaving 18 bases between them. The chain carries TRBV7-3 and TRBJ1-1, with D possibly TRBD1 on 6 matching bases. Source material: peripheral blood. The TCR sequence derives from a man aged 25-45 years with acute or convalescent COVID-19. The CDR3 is CASSKTGLGMTEAFF. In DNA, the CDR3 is TGTGCCAGCAGCAAAACAGGGTTGGGGATGACTGAAGCTTTCTTT.